The clone carrying this TCR beta chain was detected only a few times. Different DNA sequences within this sample yield the same CDR3. This CDR3 has 12 amino acids. V was clipped by 3 bases and J by 7 bases, with 9 bases between them. Germline V gene sequence: CDR1 SGHDN, CDR2 FVKESK. This specimen belongs to a study of cytotoxic CD8 clonotypes in ibrutinib-treated CLL. Only in-frame clones appear in the TCRdb table, and some are missing; sequencing was by immunoSEQ multiplex PCR. The repertoire consists of under 300,000 clones, with roughly 74% occurring once and the leading ten covering 15%. This chain joins TRBV14 and TRBJ1-2, with D possibly being TRBD1 (6 bases). This receptor was obtained from a human donor with chronic lymphocytic leukemia. The starting material was PBMCs, obtained after 24 months of ibrutinib treatment. CDR3: CASSQGGGGYTF. The CDR3 nucleotides are TGTGCCAGCAGCCAGGGGGGCGGTGGCTACACCTTC.